This TCR beta chain came from a study of shared clonotypes between healthy human individuals. Naive CD8 cells comprised CD45RO-negative, CCR7-positively selected cells, excluding terminally differentiated effector memory CD45RA+ cells. The V gene's germline CDR1 is MGHRA and CDR2 YSYEKL. Trimming at V came to 2 bases and at J to 0 bases, leaving 6 bases not matched to a gene. This CDR3 comprises 16 residues. Authors' analysis steps: Filtering was not the same, since immunoSEQ gave junction-only sequences without quality scores. TCRdb's table, derived via immunoSEQ multiplex PCR, lists solely in-frame clones and lacks some. The D gene and trimming were derived from the DNA, and the V and J assignments and clone size from that table. In the table there are about 2 million clones, less than 95% of which are singletons.

The sequence derives from a man between 18 and 29 years old in good health. Input material: naive CD8+ T cells sorted from blood. This rearrangement joins TRBV4-1 to TRBJ2-7; 8 nucleotides agree with TRBD2. The CDR3 is CASSQLSGASSYEQYF. Here the CDR3 DNA reads TGCGCCAGCAGCCAACTTAGCGGGGCGTCCTCCTACGAGCAGTACTTC.